This entry is about one TCR beta chain. The data were obtained in a study of control samples from healthy donors and cancer patients. The data were produced by immunoSEQ multiplex PCR, yet TCRdb's version contains in-frame clones alone and is incomplete. This table holds about 43,000 clones, around 94% found once. The CDR3 extends over 16 amino acids. Germline-derived CDR1 and CDR2 are SGHAT and FQNNGV. J was trimmed by 1 base and V by 3 bases; bases with no gene match: 6. The sequenced sample was blood. The J gene is TRBJ1-1, the V gene TRBV11-2; TRBD1 matches 9 bases. The receptor was derived from a man aged 60-69 years in good health. This CDR3 reads CASSFYRGLGNTEAFF. The CDR3 bases are TGTGCCAGCAGCTTCTACAGGGGGCTCGGGAACACTGAAGCTTTCTTT.